The rows below give T cell receptor beta chains drawn from one sample of a study of molecular identifiers for immune sequencing clone quantification. TCRdb redid the calling of the PCR reads with MiXCR, one entry per CDR3 protein. The sample lists under 650,000 distinct CDR3 sequences; just under 20% were seen once. Sequences were obtained from naive CD8+ T cells from blood, with Jurkat cell RNA spiked in. The receptors come from a human donor in good health. Some libraries in this study had Jurkat cell RNA spiked in. The CDR3 runs from the conserved cysteine through the conserved F or W. A D gene is named only where the DNA matches it firmly. A row's size may be missing; if present it is once, few, many or a size class.

d_call,clone_size,v_call,j_call,cdr3_nt,cdr3_aa
.,few,TRBV19,TRBJ2-5,TGTGCCAGTAGTCTTCGGAACTACCAAGAGACCCAGTACTTC,CASSLRNYQETQYF
TRBD2,many,TRBV29-1,TRBJ2-1,TGCAGCGTAATAGCGGGGAATGAGCAGTTCTTC,CSVIAGNEQFF
TRBD1,many,TRBV12-5,TRBJ2-1,TGTGCTAGTGGCCCGGGACAGTACAATGAGCAGTTCTTC,CASGPGQYNEQFF
.,many,TRBV6-5,TRBJ2-7,TGTGCCAGCAGTTACGGGAGGGGGCAGGACGAGCAGTACTTC,CASSYGRGQDEQYF
.,many,TRBV29-1,TRBJ1-3,TGCAGCGTTGAAATTTGGGGGCCAGCCGGAAACACCATATATTTT,CSVEIWGPAGNTIYF
.,.,TRBV10-3,TRBJ2-7,TGTGCCATCAGTGAGGCGGGGAGATCCTACGAGCAGTACTTC,CAISEAGRSYEQYF
.,many,TRBV5-6,TRBJ2-3,TGTGCCAGCAGCCTGGAGAGAGATACGCAGTATTTT,CASSLERDTQYF
.,.,TRBV6-2/TRBV6-3,TRBJ1-1,TGTGCCAGCAGTTACGTCTCGAACACTGAAGCTCTCTTT,CASSYVSNTEALF
.,many,TRBV6-2/TRBV6-3,TRBJ2-7,TGTGCCAGCAACGGACTGACTGACAGCTCCTACGAGCAGTACTTC,CASNGLTDSSYEQYF
.,many,TRBV6-2/TRBV6-3,TRBJ2-5,TGTGCCAGCAGGGAGGAGGGCAGTATGCACTTC,CASREEGSMHF
.,many,TRBV14,TRBJ2-2,TGTGCCAGCAGCCGGATTGGCGGGGAGCTGTTTTTT,CASSRIGGELFF
.,many,TRBV25-1,TRBJ2-5,TGTGCCAGCCCTGACGGCTCCCAAGCGTGTGAGACCCAGTACTTC,CASPDGSQACETQYF
.,many,TRBV20-1,TRBJ2-3,TGCAGTGCGCTTTCCCAGGCCTCGGCAGGAGATACGCAGTATTTT,CSALSQASAGDTQYF
TRBD2,.,TRBV4-3,TRBJ2-3,TGCGCCAGCAGCCAAGATCCCAGCGGGGGGCCCACAGATACGCAGTATTTT,CASSQDPSGGPTDTQYF
.,.,TRBV9,TRBJ2-1,TGTGCCAGCAGCCCTACTCCCGGGAGTATCAATGAGCAGTTCTTC,CASSPTPGSINEQFF
.,many,TRBV30,TRBJ1-1,TGTGCCTGGAGTGTACCGGCCGGTGGGGCTTTCTTT,CAWSVPAGGAFF
.,few,TRBV7-9,TRBJ2-3,TGTGCCAGCAGCCACCCGGCGTGGGGACCTAGCACAGATACGCAGTATTTT,CASSHPAWGPSTDTQYF
.,.,TRBV6-6,TRBJ1-5,TGTGCCAGCAGTTACTCGGGAGGGGCTCAGCCCCGGCATTTT,CASSYSGGAQPRHF
.,many,TRBV4-1,TRBJ2-1,TGCGCCAGCAGCCAACCGGGACTTACCAATGAGCAGTTCTTC,CASSQPGLTNEQFF
TRBD1,.,TRBV29-1,TRBJ2-7,TGCGGCGTTGAAGATTTGCAGGGGGTGGTCTACGAGCAGTACTTC,CGVEDLQGVVYEQYF
TRBD2,many,TRBV6-6,TRBJ2-3,TGTGCCAGCAGTTATATCCTAGCGGGGGCCACAGATACGCAGTATTTT,CASSYILAGATDTQYF
TRBD1,many,TRBV12-3/TRBV12-4,TRBJ2-5,TGTGCCAGCAGCCCTTCCGAGTTTAGACAGGGGCCACGGGGGACCCAGTACTTC,CASSPSEFRQGPRGTQYF
TRBD1,few,TRBV12-5,TRBJ2-3,TGTGCTAGTGGTTTCAGGGGGGATACGCAGTATTTT,CASGFRGDTQYF
TRBD2,many,TRBV7-9,TRBJ2-7,TGTGCCAGCAGCCCCGGACTAGCGGGAGGCGAGCAGTACTTC,CASSPGLAGGEQYF
TRBD1,many,TRBV20-1,TRBJ2-7,TGCAGTGCTAGAGATACGGAGGGACAGGTACTTTGGGAGCAGTACTTC,CSARDTEGQVLWEQYF
.,.,TRBV21-1,TRBJ2-7,TGTGCCAGCAGATCTATAGTCCTCTTACAGGGGCGCGAGCAGTACTTC,CASRSIVLLQGREQYF
.,many,TRBV7-6,TRBJ2-6,TGTGCCAGCAGCTTAGTCGCGGGGTACTCTCTTTTGGCCAACGTCCTGACTTTC,CASSLVAGYSLLANVLTF
TRBD2,few,TRBV12-3/TRBV12-4,TRBJ2-5,TGTGCCAGCAGTTTAGGGGGACTAGCGTCGGAAGAGACCCAGTACTTT,CASSLGGLASEETQYF
.,.,TRBV19,TRBJ2-5,TGTGCCAGTAGTATGGTGTCATTGGAGACCCAGTACTTC,CASSMVSLETQYF
TRBD1,many,TRBV5-6,TRBJ1-6,TGTGCCAGCAGCCCGGACAGGGGAGGTTCACCCCTCCACTTT,CASSPDRGGSPLHF
TRBD1,.,TRBV5-1,TRBJ2-2,TGCGCCAGCAGCTTGTCAGGGGGTAGGACCGGGGAGCCGTTTTTT,CASSLSGGRTGEPFF
.,many,TRBV5-1,TRBJ2-6,TGCGCCAGCAGCTTGGCAGTTAACTCTGGGGCCAACGTCCTGACTTTC,CASSLAVNSGANVLTF
.,.,TRBV4-1,TRBJ2-1,TGCGCCAGCGGCCTAGGTTGGGGAGAAAACAATGAGCAGTTCTTC,CASGLGWGENNEQFF
TRBD1,many,TRBV9,TRBJ1-5,TGTGCCAGCATCGGACAGGGGTGCAGTCAGCCCCAGCATTTT,CASIGQGCSQPQHF
.,many,TRBV5-6,TRBJ1-5,TGTGCCAGCAGCTTGATCGGGGAGAGCAATCAGCCCCAGCATTTT,CASSLIGESNQPQHF
.,.,TRBV28,TRBJ2-5,TGTGCCAGCAGTTTAAATGATAAGGAGACCCAGTACTTC,CASSLNDKETQYF
.,many,TRBV14,TRBJ2-1,TGTGCCAGCAGCCGGTGGCAGGGGTACAATGAGCAGTTCTTC,CASSRWQGYNEQFF
TRBD1,many,TRBV4-3,TRBJ2-2,TGCGCCAGCAGCCAATTAATCGGACAGGGGGATCGTGAGGCCGGGGAGCTGTTTTTT,CASSQLIGQGDREAGELFF
.,.,TRBV11-2,TRBJ1-1,TGTGCCAGCAGACACGGGAACACTGAAGCTTTCTTT,CASRHGNTEAFF
TRBD1,.,TRBV6-1,TRBJ2-3,TGTGCCAGCACCCTCTCCCGGACAGGAGCCTCAGGGACAGATACGCAGTATTTT,CASTLSRTGASGTDTQYF
.,many,TRBV7-9,TRBJ1-1,TGTGCCAGCAGCCTGGAGCCATCCGGGACTTTGAACACTGAAGCTTTCTTT,CASSLEPSGTLNTEAFF
TRBD1,many,TRBV10-3,TRBJ1-5,TGTGCCATCAGTGCAGGGGGTGCTCAGCCCCAGCATTTT,CAISAGGAQPQHF
.,.,TRBV12-3/TRBV12-4,TRBJ1-3,TGTGCCAGCAGTTTCGTGGGGGTGCCTGGAAACACCATATATTTT,CASSFVGVPGNTIYF
.,many,TRBV2,TRBJ1-1,TGTGCCAGCGGACGGCCGGGAACTGAAGCTTTCTTT,CASGRPGTEAFF
.,.,TRBV10-3,TRBJ1-1,TGTGCCATCAGTGAGTCTTGGGGACCTAACACTGAAGCTTTCTTT,CAISESWGPNTEAFF
TRBD1,few,TRBV20-1,TRBJ2-7,TGCAGTGCTAGAGATCCTCGGGACAGGGGCTACGAGCAGTACTTC,CSARDPRDRGYEQYF
.,.,TRBV19,TRBJ1-2,TGTGCCAGCAGTTTGCAGGGATCCAACTATGGCTACACCTTC,CASSLQGSNYGYTF
TRBD2,.,TRBV30,TRBJ2-1,TGTGCCTGGAGTGCCGGCGGGAGCTCCTACAATGAGCAGTTCTTC,CAWSAGGSSYNEQFF
TRBD1,many,TRBV6-5,TRBJ2-7,TGTGCCAGCAGCTGGGGACAGGGGGCTTACGAGCAGTACTTC,CASSWGQGAYEQYF
.,.,TRBV18,TRBJ2-1,TGTGCCAGCTCACCAGTGGGACGACCCCTACTCGATGAGCAGTTCTTC,CASSPVGRPLLDEQFF
TRBD1,many,TRBV7-9,TRBJ2-7,TGTGCCAGCAGCACCACACTTTCCGGGACAGAATACGAGCAGTACTTC,CASSTTLSGTEYEQYF
.,.,TRBV11-3,TRBJ2-5,TGTGCCAGCAGCTTAGATTCCTCCGAAGAGACCCAGTACTTC,CASSLDSSEETQYF
.,many,TRBV4-3,TRBJ1-4,TGCGCCAGCAGCCAAGATACAGGGACTATGGACAGCCTAAATGAAAAACTGTTTTTT,CASSQDTGTMDSLNEKLFF
.,.,TRBV11-2,TRBJ1-1,TGTGCCAGCAGCTTAGATCCTCGACCGAACGCTTTCTTT,CASSLDPRPNAFF
.,many,TRBV7-2,TRBJ2-7,TGTGCCAGCAGCTGGGTCAATTACGAGCAGTACTTC,CASSWVNYEQYF